The sample holds one count of the clone carrying this T cell receptor beta chain. Its antigen is unknown. The PCR contained 60 Vbeta and 13 Jbeta primers. TCRdb keeps only in-frame clones here, not all; method: immunoSEQ multiplex PCR. The data show about 130,000 clones, around 85% seen once. This sample was taken from a study of cytomegalovirus exposure and HLA in healthy donors. Study-wide points: CMV serostatus was the only recorded immune exposure for donors.

The J segment lost 4 bases and the V segment lost 4 bases, leaving 9 bases of the junction unmatched. CDR1 is SGHTA and CDR2 is FQGNSA in the germline V gene. The length of the CDR3 is 16 residues. The sequence derives from a boy aged 5-17 years in good health and CMV-seronegative. V is TRBV7-2 and J is TRBJ2-3; TRBD1 agrees at 9 bases. The sample was PBMCs. The CDR3 DNA is TGTGCCAGCAGCTGGACCGGGACAGGGTTGTCAGATACGCAGTATTTT. It specifies CASSWTGTGLSDTQYF.